This TCR beta chain is drawn from a study of blood T cell repertoires in COVID-19. About the study: Samples of COVID-19 (acute and convalescent) were obtained from the United States, Italy and Spain. T cells, B-cell-depleted T cells, or PBMCs supplied cDNA or gDNA.

This clone was seen once. In the authors' workflow: By means of reference gene primer amplification, nucleated cell counts were estimated. Generated by immunoSEQ multiplex PCR, the TCRdb table keeps only in-frame clones and is missing some. Clone size and V and J calls were adopted from that table, with D and trimming inferred from the DNA. The top ten hold around 0.7% of the sample, which has 200,000 to 300,000 clones, approximately 91% seen once. The CDR3 covers 15 residues. Germline CDR1 MGHRA, CDR2 YSYEKL. The V end lost 4 bases, the J end lost 7 bases, and 16 bases lay between the germline ends. What was sequenced was peripheral blood. V gene TRBV4-1 combines with J gene TRBJ1-4; the D gene is possibly TRBD1 (5 bases). This TCR was sampled from a human donor in a cohort sampled during active COVID-19. CDR3 amino acids: CASSPSGSRGEKLFF. The CDR3 coding sequence is TGCGCCAGCAGCCCTTCCGGGAGTAGGGGTGAAAAACTGTTTTTT.